This paragraph covers one TCR beta chain sequence. What it recognizes is unknown. This entry comes from a study of T-cell reconstitution after alpha-beta-depleted transplantation in children. CDR3 length: 12 residues. Trimming shortened V by 1 base and J by 8 bases, and 6 bases separated the two germline ends. Germline values: CDR1 LNHDA, CDR2 SQIVND (reference sequence). The library targeted TCRbeta and was prepared with unique molecular identifiers. TCRdb called the PCR reads again in MiXCR, with one record for every CDR3 protein. The table shows about 100,000 distinct CDR3 sequences, with 5.5% to 6.5% occurring only once. Overall study results and limits: After transplant, at about two months, alpha-beta T cells were reportedly derived from several hundred expanded graft clones. A year post-transplant, T-cell counts and diversity derived mostly from newly produced T cells. For some patients, TCRbeta diversity was high at day 60 because of recipient T cells and thymic progenitors that survived.

The specimen was PBMCs, mostly from graft donor cells, collected 360 days after TCRalphabeta/CD19-depleted stem cell transplant. The V call is TRBV19, the J call TRBJ2-1, with D tentatively TRBD1 (5 bases). This clonotype originated in a male patient aged 2-15 years who had a stem cell transplant for acute lymphoblastic leukemia, so the T cells may come from the graft donor. CDR3 protein: CASSIVGDEQFF. CDR3 in DNA: TGTGCCAGTAGTATAGTAGGGGATGAGCAGTTCTTC.